The source of this T cell receptor (beta chain) is a study of blood T cell repertoires in COVID-19. The germline V gene encodes CDR1 LNHDA and CDR2 SQIVND (reference sequence). The CDR3 length is 14 residues. V lost 5 bases, J lost 10 bases, and 14 bases stayed unmatched. As handled by the study authors: Amplified reference gene primers provided the basis for estimating nucleated cell counts. Measured with immunoSEQ multiplex PCR; TCRdb has only the in-frame clones, and not every one. V and J calls and clone size are those listed in that table; D and trimming were worked out from the DNA. The sample holds over 400,000 clones, roughly 88% seen once. This clone was observed a handful of times.

Sample: peripheral blood. This TCR was sampled from a woman aged 30 to 39 with active or convalescent COVID-19. The chain has TRBV19 and TRBJ2-7; TRBD2 aligns across 7 bases. CDR3 amino acids: CASSPVGTNPLQYF. Written as DNA, the CDR3 is TGTGCCAGTAGTCCAGTGGGGACTAACCCCTTACAGTACTTC.